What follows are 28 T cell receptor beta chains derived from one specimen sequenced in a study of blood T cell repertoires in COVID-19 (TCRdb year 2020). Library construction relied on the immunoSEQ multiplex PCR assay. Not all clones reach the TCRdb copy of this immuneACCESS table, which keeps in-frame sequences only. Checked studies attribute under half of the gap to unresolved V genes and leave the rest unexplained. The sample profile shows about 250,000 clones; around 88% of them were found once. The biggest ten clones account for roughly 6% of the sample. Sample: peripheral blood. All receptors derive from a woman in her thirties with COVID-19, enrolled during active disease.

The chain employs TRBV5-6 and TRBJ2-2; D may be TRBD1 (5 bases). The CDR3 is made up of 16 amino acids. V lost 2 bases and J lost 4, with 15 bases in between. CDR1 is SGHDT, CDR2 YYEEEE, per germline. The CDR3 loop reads CASSFMVGPGTGELFF. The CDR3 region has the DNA TGTGCCAGCAGCTTTATGGTGGGGCCCGGCACCGGGGAGCTGTTTTTT.

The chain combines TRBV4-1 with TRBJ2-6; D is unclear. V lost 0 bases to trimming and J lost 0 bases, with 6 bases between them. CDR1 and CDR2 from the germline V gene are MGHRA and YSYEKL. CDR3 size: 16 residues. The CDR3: CASSQDLLSGANVLTF. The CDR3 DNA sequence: TGCGCCAGCAGCCAAGATCTCCTCTCTGGGGCCAACGTCCTGACTTTC.

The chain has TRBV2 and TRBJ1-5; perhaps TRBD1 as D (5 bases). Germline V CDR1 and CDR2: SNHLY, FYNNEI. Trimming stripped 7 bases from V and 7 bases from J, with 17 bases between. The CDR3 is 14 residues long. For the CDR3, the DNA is TGTGCCAGCAACGAGCGTCGTGGGGGGCAGCCCCAGCATTTT. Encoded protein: CASNERRGGQPQHF.

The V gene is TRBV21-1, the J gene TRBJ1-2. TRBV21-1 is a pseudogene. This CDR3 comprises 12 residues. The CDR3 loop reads CASSKMSYGYTF. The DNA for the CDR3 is TGTGCCAGCAGCAAAATGAGCTATGGCTACACCTTC.

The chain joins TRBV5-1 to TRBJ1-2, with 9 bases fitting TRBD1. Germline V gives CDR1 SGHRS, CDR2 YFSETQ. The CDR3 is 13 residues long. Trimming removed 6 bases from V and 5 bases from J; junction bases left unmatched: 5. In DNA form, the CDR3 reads TGCGCCAGCACCGAGGGGACAGGGTATGGCTACACCTTC. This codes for CASTEGTGYGYTF.

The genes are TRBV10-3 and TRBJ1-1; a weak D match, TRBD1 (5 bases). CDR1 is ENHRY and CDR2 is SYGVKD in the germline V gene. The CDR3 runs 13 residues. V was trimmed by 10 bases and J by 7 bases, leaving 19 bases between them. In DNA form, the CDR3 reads TGTGCCACCCGAGGGGAGGGAGCGATTGAAGCTTTCTTT. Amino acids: CATRGEGAIEAFF.

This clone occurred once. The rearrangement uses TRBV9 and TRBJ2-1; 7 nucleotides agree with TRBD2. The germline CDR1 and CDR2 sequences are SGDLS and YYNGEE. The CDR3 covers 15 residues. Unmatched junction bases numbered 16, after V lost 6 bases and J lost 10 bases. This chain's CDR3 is CASTGPGGPGEEQFF. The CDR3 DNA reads TGTGCCAGCACCGGGCCGGGAGGCCCCGGGGAGGAGCAGTTCTTC. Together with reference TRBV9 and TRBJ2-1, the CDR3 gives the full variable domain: DSGVTQTPKHLITATGQRVTLRCSPRSGDLSVYWYQQSLDQGLQFLIQYYNGEERAKGNILERFSAQQFPDLHSELNLSSLELGDSALYFCASTGPGGPGEEQFFGPGTRLTVL.

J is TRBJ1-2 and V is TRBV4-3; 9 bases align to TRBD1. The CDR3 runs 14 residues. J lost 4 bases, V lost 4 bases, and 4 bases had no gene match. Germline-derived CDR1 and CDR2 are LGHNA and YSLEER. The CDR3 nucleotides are TGCGCCAGCAGCCCAGGACAGGGGAGCTATGGCTACACCTTC. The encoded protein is CASSPGQGSYGYTF.

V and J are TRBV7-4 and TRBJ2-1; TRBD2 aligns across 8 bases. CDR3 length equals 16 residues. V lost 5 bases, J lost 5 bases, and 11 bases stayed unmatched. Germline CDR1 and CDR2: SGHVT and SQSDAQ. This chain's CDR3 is CASSTAGGAFHNEQFF. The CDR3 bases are TGTGCCAGCAGCACCGCCGGGGGGGCTTTCCACAATGAGCAGTTCTTC.

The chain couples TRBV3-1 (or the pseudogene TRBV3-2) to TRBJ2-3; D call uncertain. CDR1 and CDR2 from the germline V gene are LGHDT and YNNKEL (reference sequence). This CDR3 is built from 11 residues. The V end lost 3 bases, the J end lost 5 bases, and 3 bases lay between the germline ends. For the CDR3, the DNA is TGTGCCAGCAGCCAGAGAGATACGCAGTATTTT. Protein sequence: CASSQRDTQYF.

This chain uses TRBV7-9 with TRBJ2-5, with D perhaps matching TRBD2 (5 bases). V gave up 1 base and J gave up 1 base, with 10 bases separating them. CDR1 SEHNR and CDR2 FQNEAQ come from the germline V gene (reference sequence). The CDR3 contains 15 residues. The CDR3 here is CASSLGGSRQETQYF. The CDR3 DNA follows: TGTGCCAGCAGCTTAGGAGGGTCCCGCCAAGAGACCCAGTACTTC.

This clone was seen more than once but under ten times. The CDR3 sequence: CAWSAGSGHEQYV. CDR3 nucleotide sequence: TGTGCCTGGAGTGCTGGTTCAGGGCACGAGCAGTACGTC. V usage is TRBV30 and J usage is TRBJ2-7; TRBD1 might be the D (5 bases). The CDR3 sequence is 13 residues long. Trimming cost V 1 base and J 5 bases, with 12 bases left between them. Germline CDR1 GTSNPN, CDR2 SVGIG (reference sequence).

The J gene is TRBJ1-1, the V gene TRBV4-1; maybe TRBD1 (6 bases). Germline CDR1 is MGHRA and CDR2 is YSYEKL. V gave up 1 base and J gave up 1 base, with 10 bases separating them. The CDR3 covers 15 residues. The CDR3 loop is CASSQVPGQNTEAFF. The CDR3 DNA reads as TGCGCCAGCAGCCAAGTCCCGGGACAGAACACTGAAGCTTTCTTT.

The CDR3 DNA reads TGTGCCAGCAGCCGGACCGGGACTACGCGGCGGGAGACCCAGTACTTC. It codes for CASSRTGTTRRETQYF. J is TRBJ2-5 and V is TRBV5-4, with 7 bases aligning to TRBD2. The CDR3 sequence is 16 residues long. Germline V gene data show CDR1 as SGHNT and CDR2 as YYREEE (reference sequence). J gave up 5 bases and V 4 bases, and 14 bases lay outside the gene matches.

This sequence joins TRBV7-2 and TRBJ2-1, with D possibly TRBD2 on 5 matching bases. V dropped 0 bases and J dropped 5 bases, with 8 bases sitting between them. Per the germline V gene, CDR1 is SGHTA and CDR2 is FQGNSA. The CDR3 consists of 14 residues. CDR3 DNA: TGTGCCAGCAGCTTAGCGCGGGTCAACAATGAGCAGTTCTTC. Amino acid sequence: CASSLARVNNEQFF.

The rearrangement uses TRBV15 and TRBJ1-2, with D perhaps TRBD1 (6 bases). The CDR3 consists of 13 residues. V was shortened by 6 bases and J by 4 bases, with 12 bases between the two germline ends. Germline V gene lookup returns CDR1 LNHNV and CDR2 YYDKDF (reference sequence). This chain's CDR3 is CATRQGSRYGYTF. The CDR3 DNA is TGTGCCACCAGACAGGGTAGTCGCTATGGCTACACCTTC.

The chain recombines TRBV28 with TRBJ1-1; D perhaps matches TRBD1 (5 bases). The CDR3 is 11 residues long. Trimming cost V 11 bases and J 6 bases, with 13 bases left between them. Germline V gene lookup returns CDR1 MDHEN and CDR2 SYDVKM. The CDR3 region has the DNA TGTGCCGTGATTGAAGGGGCTGAAGCTTTCTTT. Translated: CAVIEGAEAFF.

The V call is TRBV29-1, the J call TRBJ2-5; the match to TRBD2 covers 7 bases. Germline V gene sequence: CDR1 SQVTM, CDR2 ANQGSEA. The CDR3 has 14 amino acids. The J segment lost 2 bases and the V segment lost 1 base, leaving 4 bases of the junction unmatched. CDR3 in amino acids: CSVEGRAGQETQYF. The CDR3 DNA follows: TGCAGCGTTGAAGGCAGAGCGGGGCAAGAGACCCAGTACTTC.

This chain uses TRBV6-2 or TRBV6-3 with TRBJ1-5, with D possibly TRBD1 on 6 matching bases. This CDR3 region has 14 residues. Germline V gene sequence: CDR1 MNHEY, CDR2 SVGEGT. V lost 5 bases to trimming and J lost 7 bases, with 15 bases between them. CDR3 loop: CASSLHREGQPQHF. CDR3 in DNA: TGTGCCAGCAGTCTTCACAGGGAAGGACAGCCCCAGCATTTT.

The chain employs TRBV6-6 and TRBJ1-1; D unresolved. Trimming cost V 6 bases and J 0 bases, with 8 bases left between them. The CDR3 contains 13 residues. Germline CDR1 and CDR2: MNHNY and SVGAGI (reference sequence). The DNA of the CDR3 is TGTGCCAGCAGGATACAGATGAACACTGAAGCTTTCTTT. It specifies CASRIQMNTEAFF.

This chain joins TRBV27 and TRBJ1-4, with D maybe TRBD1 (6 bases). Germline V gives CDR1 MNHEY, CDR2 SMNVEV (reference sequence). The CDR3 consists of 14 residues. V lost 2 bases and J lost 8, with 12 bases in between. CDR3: CASSLEGVREKLFF. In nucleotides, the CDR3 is TGTGCCAGCAGTTTAGAGGGGGTCCGGGAAAAACTGTTTTTT. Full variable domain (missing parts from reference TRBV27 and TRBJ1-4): EAQVTQNPRYLITVTGKKLTVTCSQNMNHEYMSWYRQDPGLGLRQIYYSMNVEVTDKGDVPEGYKVSRKEKRNFPLILESPSPNQTSLYFCASSLEGVREKLFFGSGTQLSVL.

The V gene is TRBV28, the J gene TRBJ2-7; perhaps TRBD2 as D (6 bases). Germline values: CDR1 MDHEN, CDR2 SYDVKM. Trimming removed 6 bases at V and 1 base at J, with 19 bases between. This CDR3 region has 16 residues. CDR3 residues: CASRIPGPGRSYEQYF. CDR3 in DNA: TGTGCCAGCAGGATCCCAGGGCCTGGGAGGTCCTACGAGCAGTACTTC.

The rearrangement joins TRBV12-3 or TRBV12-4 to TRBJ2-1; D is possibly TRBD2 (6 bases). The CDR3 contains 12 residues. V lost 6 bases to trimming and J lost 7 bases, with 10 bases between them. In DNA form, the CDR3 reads TGTGCCAGCAGGGAGGGAGTGAATGAGCAGTTCTTC. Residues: CASREGVNEQFF.

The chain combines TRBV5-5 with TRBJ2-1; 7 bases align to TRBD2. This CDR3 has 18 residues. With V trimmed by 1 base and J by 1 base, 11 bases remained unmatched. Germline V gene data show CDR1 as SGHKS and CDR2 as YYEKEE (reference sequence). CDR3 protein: CASSLSGGLSSSYNEQFF. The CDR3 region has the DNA TGTGCCAGCAGCTTGTCGGGGGGTCTATCATCTTCCTACAATGAGCAGTTCTTC.

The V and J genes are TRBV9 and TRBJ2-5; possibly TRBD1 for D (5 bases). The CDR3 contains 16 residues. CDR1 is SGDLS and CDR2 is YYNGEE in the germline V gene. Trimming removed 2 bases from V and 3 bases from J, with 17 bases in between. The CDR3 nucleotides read TGTGCCAGCAGCGTCCGCCCCTCGGGCAGGGAAGAGACCCAGTACTTC. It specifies CASSVRPSGREETQYF.

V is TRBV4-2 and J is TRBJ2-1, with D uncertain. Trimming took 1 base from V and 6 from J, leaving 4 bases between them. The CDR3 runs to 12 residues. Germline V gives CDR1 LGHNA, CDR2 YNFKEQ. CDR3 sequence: CASSQVANEQFF. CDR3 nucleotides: TGTGCCAGCAGCCAAGTGGCCAATGAGCAGTTCTTC.

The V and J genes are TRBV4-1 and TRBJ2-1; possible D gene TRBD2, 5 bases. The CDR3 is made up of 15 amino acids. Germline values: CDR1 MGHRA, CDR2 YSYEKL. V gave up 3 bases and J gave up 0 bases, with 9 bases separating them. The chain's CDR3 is CASSQSGSSYNEQFF. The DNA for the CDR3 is TGCGCCAGCAGCCAGAGCGGTAGCTCCTACAATGAGCAGTTCTTC.

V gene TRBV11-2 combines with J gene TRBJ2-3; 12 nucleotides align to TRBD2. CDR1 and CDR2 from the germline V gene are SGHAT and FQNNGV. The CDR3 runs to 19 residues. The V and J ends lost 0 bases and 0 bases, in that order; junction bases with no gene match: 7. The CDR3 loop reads CASSLDGGLAGPSTDTQYF. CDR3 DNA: TGTGCCAGCAGCTTAGATGGAGGACTAGCGGGACCTAGCACAGATACGCAGTATTTT. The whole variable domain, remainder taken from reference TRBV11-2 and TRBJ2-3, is EAGVAQSPRYKIIEKRQSVAFWCNPISGHATLYWYQQILGQGPKLLIQFQNNGVVDDSQLPKDRFSAERLKGVDSTLKIQPAKLEDSAVYLCASSLDGGLAGPSTDTQYFGPGTRLTVL.